Given below is one T cell receptor beta chain in context. Its antigen remains unknown. The data are from a study of T cell repertoires in cytomegalovirus infection. Across the study: Public TCR beta signatures marked donors with CMV infection and the matching HLA.

TCRdb fed the reads into MiXCR, producing one record per CDR3 protein. The sample lists around 800,000 distinct CDR3 sequences, approximately 30% occurring once. Study results and caveats: The study found HLA-C-restricted CMV-specific TCR beta clonotypes dominating the ex vivo response.

This material consisted of cultured CD8+ T cells from PBMCs, taken from culture after CMV antigen stimulation. The receptor comes from a human donor in good health (CMV status not recorded). Some clones in this sample may be carry-over from other donors' samples.

In DNA, the CDR3 is TGTGCCAGTGAACCGGGACAGTACAATCAGCCCCAGCATTTT. Protein sequence: CASEPGQYNQPQHF. The V and J genes are TRBV19 and TRBJ1-5, with TRBD1 matching 7 bases. Germline values: CDR1 LNHDA, CDR2 SQIVND (reference sequence). This CDR3 contains 14 residues. Unmatched junction bases numbered 7, after V lost 8 bases and J lost 3 bases.